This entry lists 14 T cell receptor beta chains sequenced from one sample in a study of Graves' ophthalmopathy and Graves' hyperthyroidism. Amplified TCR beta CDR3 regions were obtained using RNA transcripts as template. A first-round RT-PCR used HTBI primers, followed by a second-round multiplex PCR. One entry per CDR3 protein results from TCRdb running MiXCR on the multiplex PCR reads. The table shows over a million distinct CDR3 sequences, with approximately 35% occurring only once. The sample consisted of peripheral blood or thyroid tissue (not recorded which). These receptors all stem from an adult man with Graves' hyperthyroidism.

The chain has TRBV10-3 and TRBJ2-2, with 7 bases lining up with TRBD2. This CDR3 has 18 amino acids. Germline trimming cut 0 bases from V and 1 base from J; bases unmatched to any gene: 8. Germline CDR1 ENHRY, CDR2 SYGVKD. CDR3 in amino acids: CAISESSGTKMNTGELFF. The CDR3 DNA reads TGTGCCATCAGTGAGTCAAGCGGGACTAAAATGAACACCGGGGAGCTGTTTTTT.

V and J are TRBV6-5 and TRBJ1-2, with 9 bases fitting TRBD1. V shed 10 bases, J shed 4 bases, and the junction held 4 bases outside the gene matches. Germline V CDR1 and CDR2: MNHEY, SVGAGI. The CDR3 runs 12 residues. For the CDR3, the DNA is TGTGCCACCAAGACAGGGGGCTATGGCTACACCTTC. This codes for CATKTGGYGYTF.

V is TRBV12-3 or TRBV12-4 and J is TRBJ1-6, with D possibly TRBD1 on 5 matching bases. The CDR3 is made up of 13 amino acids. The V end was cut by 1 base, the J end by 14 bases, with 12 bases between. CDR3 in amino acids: CASSLGGVRSLHF. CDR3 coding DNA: TGTGCCAGCAGTTTAGGAGGGGTTCGATCCCTCCACTTT.

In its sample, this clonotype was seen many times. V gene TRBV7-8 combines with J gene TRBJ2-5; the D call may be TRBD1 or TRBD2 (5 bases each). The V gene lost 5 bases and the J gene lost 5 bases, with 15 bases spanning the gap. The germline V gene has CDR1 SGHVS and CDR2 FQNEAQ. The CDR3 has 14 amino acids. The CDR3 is CASSRALGVETQYF. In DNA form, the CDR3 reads TGTGCCAGCAGCAGGGCCCTGGGGGTGGAGACCCAGTACTTC. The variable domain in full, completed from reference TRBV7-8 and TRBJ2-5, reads GAGVSQSPRYKVAKRGQDVALRCDPISGHVSLFWYQQALGQGPEFLTYFQNEAQLDKSGLPSDRFFAERPEGSVSTLKIQRTQQEDSAVYLCASSRALGVETQYFGPGTRLLVL.

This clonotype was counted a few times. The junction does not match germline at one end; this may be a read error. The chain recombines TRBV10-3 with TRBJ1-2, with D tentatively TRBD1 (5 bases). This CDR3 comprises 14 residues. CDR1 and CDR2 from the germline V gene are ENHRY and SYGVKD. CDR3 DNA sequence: TGTGCCAGCAGTTTAATGGGGGAAAACTATGGCTACACCTTC. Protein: CASSLMGENYGYTF.

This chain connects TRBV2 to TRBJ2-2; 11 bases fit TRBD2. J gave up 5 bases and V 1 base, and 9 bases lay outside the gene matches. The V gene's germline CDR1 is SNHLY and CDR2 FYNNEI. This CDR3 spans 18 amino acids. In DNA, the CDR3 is TGTGCCAGCAGTGAAGGGGTAACACTAGCGGGAGTAACCGGGGAGCTGTTTTTT. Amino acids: CASSEGVTLAGVTGELFF.

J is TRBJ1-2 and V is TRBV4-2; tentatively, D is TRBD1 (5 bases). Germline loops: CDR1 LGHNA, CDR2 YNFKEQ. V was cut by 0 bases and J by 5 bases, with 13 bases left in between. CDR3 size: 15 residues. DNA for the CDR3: TGTGCCAGCAGCCAAGATCGAGGGACGGAGTATGGCTACACCTTC. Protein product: CASSQDRGTEYGYTF.

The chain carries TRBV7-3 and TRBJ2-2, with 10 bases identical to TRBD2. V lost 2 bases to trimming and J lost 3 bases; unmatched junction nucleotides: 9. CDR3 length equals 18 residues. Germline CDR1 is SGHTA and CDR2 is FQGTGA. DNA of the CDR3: TGTGCCAGCAGCTTAGCGAGGATTGGACTAGCGGACACCGGGGAGCTGTTTTTT. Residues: CASSLARIGLADTGELFF.

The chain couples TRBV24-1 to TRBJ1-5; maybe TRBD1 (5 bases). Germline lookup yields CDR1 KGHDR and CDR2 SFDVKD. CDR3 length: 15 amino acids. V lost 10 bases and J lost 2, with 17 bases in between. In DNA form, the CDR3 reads TGTGCCACTTCAGGAGGAAGGGGCCGCAATCAGCCCCAGCATTTT. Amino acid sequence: CATSGGRGRNQPQHF.

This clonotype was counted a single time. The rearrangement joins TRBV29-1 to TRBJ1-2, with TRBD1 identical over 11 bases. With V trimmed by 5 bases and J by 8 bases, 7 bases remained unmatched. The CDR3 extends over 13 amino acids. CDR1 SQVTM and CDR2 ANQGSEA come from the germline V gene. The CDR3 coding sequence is TGCAGCGTTAACGGACAGGGGGCTATAGGCTACACCTTC. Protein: CSVNGQGAIGYTF.

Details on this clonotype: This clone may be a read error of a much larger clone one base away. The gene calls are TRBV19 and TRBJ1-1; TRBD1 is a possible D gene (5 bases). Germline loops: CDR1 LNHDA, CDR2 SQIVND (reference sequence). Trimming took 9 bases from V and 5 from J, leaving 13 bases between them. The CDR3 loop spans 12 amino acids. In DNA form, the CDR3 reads TGTGCCAGCGGGGGTAGTGGAACTGAAGCTTTCTTT. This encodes CASGGSGTEAFF.

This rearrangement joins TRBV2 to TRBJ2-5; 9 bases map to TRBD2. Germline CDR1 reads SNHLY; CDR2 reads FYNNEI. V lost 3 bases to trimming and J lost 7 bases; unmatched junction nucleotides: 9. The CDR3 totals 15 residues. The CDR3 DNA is TGTGCCAGCAGTGATTCCCGGACTAGCGTAGGGACCCAGTACTTC. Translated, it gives CASSDSRTSVGTQYF. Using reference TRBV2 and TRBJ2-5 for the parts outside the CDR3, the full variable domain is EPEVTQTPSHQVTQMGQEVILRCVPISNHLYFYWYRQILGQKVEFLVSFYNNEISEKSEIFDDQFSVERPDGSNFTLKIRSTKLEDSAMYFCASSDSRTSVGTQYFGPGTRLLVL.

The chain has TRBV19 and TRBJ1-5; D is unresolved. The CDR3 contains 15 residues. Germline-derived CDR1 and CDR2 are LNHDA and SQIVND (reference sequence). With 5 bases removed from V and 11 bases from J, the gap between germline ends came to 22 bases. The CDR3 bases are TGTGCCAGTAGTGGGAGCGGGAGTGCTCCCGAGACCCAGCATTTT. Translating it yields CASSGSGSAPETQHF. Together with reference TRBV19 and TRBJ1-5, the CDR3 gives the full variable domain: DGGITQSPKYLFRKEGQNVTLSCEQNLNHDAMYWYRQDPGQGLRLIYYSQIVNDFQKGDIAEGYSVSREKKESFPLTVTSAQKNPTAFYLCASSGSGSAPETQHFGDGTRLSIL.

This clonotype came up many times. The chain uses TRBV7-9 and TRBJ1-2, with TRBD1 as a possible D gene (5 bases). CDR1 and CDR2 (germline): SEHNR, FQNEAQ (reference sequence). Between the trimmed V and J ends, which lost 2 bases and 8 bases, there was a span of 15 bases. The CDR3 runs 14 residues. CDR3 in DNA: TGTGCCAGCAGCTTACTCGCAGGGCGCCTGGGCTACACCTTC. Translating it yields CASSLLAGRLGYTF.